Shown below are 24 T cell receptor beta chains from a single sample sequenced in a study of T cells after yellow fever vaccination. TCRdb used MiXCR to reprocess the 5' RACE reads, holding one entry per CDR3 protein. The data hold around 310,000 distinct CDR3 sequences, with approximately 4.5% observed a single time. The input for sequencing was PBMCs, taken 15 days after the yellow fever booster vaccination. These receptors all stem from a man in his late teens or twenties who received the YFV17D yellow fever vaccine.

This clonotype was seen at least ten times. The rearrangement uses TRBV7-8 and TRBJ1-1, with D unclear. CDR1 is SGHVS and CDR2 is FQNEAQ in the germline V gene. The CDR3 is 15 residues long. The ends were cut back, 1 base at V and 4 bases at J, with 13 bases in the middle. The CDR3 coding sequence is TGTGCCAGCAGCTTAGGCTCCTCCCGCGGCACTGAAGCTTTCTTT. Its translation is CASSLGSSRGTEAFF.

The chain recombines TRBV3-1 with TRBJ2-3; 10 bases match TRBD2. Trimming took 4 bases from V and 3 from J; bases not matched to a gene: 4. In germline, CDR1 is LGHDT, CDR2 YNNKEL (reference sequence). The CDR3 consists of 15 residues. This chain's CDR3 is CASSPAGGPTDTQYF. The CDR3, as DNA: TGTGCCAGCAGCCCAGCGGGGGGGCCGACAGATACGCAGTATTTT.

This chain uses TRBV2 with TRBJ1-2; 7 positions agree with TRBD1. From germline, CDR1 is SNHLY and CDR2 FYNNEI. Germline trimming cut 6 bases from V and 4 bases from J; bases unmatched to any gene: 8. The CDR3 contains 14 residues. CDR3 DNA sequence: TGTGCCAGCAGGCCAACAGGGGTTGGCTATGGCTACACCTTC. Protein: CASRPTGVGYGYTF. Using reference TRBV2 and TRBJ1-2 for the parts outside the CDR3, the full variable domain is EPEVTQTPSHQVTQMGQEVILRCVPISNHLYFYWYRQILGQKVEFLVSFYNNEISEKSEIFDDQFSVERPDGSNFTLKIRSTKLEDSAMYFCASRPTGVGYGYTFGSGTRLTVV.

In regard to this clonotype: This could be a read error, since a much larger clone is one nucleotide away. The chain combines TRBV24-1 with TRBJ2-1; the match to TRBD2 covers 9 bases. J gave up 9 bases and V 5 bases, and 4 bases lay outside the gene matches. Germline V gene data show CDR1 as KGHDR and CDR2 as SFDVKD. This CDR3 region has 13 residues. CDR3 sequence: CATSGGGGVEQFF. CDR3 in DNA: TGTGCCACCAGTGGCGGGGGGGGAGTTGAGCAGTTCTTC.

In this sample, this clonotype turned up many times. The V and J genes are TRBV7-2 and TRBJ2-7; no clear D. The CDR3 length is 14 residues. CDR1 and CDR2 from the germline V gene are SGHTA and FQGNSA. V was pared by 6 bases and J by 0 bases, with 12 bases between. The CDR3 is CASRQTASSYEQYF. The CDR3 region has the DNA TGTGCCAGCAGACAAACAGCAAGCTCCTACGAGCAGTACTTC.

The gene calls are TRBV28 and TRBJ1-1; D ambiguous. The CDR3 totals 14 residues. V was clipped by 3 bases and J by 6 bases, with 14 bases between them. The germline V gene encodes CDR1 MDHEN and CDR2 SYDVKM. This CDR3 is CASSFVILRAEAFF. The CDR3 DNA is TGTGCCAGCAGTTTCGTAATTTTGCGGGCTGAAGCTTTCTTT.

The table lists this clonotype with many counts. CDR3 DNA: TGTGCCAGCAGCGCCGAGGGACTAGCCTATGAGCAGTTCTTC. Amino acid sequence: CASSAEGLAYEQFF. The chain recombines TRBV7-3 with TRBJ2-1; TRBD2 matches 9 bases. Trimming removed 5 bases from V and 8 bases from J; junction bases left unmatched: 7. CDR1 and CDR2 (germline): SGHTA, FQGTGA. This CDR3 is 14 amino acids long.

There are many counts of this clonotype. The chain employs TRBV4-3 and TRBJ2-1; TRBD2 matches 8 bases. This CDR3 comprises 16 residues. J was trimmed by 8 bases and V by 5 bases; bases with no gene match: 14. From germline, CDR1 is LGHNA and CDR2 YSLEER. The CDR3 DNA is TGCGCCAGCAGCTTACGCGGGACCCGGGGGGGAGATGAGCAGTTCTTC. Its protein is CASSLRGTRGGDEQFF.

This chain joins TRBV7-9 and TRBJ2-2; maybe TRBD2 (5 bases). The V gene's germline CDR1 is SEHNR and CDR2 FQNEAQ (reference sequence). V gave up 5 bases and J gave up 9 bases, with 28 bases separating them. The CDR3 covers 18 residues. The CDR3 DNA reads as TGTGCCAGCAGCCCGGGGTGGGCACCCCAAAGTCGGACCCGGGAGCTGTTTTTT. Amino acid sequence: CASSPGWAPQSRTRELFF.

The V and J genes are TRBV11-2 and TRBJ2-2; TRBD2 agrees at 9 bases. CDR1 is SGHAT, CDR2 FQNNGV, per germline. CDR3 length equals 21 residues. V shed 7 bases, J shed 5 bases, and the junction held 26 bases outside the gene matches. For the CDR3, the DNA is TGTGCCAGCACCGACCCTCTGAGCGGGGGGCCGGTACGGTTGGGGACCGGGGAGCTGTTTTTT. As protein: CASTDPLSGGPVRLGTGELFF.

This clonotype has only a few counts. CDR3 in DNA: TGTGCCAGCTCCCGGGGGCTCTACGAGCAGTACGTC. Encoded protein: CASSRGLYEQYV. V is TRBV6-1 and J is TRBJ2-7; D tentatively reads TRBD1 or TRBD2 (6 bases each). There are 12 residues in the CDR3. The V gene lost 8 bases and the J gene lost 3 bases, with 11 bases spanning the gap. Germline CDR1 is MNHNS and CDR2 is SASEGT.

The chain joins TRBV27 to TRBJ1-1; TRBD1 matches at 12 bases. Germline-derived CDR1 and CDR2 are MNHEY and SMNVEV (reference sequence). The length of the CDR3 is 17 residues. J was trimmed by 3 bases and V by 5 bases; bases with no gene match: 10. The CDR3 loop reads CASSPDGTGGWYTEAFF. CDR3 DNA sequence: TGTGCCAGCAGTCCCGACGGGACAGGGGGCTGGTACACTGAAGCTTTCTTT.

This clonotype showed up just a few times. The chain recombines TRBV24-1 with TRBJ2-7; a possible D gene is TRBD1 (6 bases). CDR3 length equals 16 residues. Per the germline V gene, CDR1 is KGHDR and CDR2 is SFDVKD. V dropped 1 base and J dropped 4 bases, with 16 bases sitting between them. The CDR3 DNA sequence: TGTGCCACCAGTGATTTCGACAGGACGACTGAGTACGAGCAGTACTTC. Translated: CATSDFDRTTEYEQYF.

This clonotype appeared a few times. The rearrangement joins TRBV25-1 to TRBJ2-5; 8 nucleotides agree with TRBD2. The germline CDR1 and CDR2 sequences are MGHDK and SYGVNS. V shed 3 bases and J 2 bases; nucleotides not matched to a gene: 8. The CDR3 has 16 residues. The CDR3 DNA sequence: TGTGCCAGCAGTGATAGTTTGCGGGGGGCACAAGAGACCCAGTACTTC. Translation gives CASSDSLRGAQETQYF.

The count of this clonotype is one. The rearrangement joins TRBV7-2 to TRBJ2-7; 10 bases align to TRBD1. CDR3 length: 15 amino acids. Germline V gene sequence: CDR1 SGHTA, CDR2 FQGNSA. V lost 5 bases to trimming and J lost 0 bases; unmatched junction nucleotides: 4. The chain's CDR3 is CASSTRTGGSYEQYF. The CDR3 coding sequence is TGTGCCAGCAGCACGCGGACAGGGGGCTCCTACGAGCAGTACTTC.

The CDR3 loop reads CASSFWDSTEAFF. CDR3 in DNA: TGTGCCAGCAGCTTCTGGGACAGCACTGAAGCTTTCTTT. The chain carries TRBV7-9 and TRBJ1-1; the match to TRBD1 covers 7 bases. This CDR3 contains 13 residues. Germline V CDR1 and CDR2: SEHNR, FQNEAQ (reference sequence). Trimming at V came to 3 bases and at J to 4 bases, leaving 2 bases not matched to a gene.

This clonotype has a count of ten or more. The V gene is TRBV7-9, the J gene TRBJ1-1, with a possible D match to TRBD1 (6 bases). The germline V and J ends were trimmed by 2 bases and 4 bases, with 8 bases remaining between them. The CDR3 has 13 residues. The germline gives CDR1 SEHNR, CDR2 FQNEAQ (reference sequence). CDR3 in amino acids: CASSLNRATEAFF. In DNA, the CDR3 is TGTGCCAGCAGCTTAAACAGGGCCACTGAAGCTTTCTTT. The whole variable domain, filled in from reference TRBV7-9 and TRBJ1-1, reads DTGVSQNPRHKITKRGQNVTFRCDPISEHNRLYWYRQTLGQGPEFLTYFQNEAQLEKSRLLSDRFSAERPKGSFSTLEIQRTEQGDSAMYLCASSLNRATEAFFGQGTRLTVV.

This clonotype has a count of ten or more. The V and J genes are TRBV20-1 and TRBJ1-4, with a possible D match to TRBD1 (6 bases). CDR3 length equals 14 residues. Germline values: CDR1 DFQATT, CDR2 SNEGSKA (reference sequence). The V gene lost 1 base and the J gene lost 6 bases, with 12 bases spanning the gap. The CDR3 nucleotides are TGCAGTGCTAGAGGGGGGCCGGGGGATGAAAAACTGTTTTTT. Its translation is CSARGGPGDEKLFF.

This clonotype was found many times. CDR3 sequence: CASSLVSPPAYEQYF. The CDR3 nucleotides are TGCGCCAGCAGCTTGGTCTCCCCTCCCGCATACGAGCAGTACTTC. The J gene is TRBJ2-7, the V gene TRBV5-1, with no clear D. From germline, CDR1 is SGHRS and CDR2 YFSETQ. Trimming stripped 0 bases from V and 4 bases from J, with 14 bases between. CDR3 length equals 15 residues.

The CDR3 region has the DNA TGTGCCAGCAGCTCCGGGACAGGGTATCCGTACGAGCAGTACTTC. This sequence encodes CASSSGTGYPYEQYF. The chain is built from TRBV5-6 and TRBJ2-7, with TRBD1 identical over 9 bases. This CDR3 contains 15 residues. After removal of 3 bases from V and 4 bases from J, the junction contained 8 bases not matched to a gene. In germline, CDR1 is SGHDT, CDR2 YYEEEE.

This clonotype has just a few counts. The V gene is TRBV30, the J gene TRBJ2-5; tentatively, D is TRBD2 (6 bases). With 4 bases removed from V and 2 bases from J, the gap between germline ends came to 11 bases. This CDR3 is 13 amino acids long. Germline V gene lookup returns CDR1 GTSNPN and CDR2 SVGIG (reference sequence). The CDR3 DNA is TGTGCCTGGACCCAAGGGAGGCAAGAGACCCAGTACTTC. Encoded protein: CAWTQGRQETQYF. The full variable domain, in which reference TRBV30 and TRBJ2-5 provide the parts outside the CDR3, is SQTIHQWPATLVQPVGSPLSLECTVEGTSNPNLYWYRQAAGRGLQLLFYSVGIGQISSEVPQNLSASRPQDRQFILSSKKLLLSDSGFYLCAWTQGRQETQYFGPGTRLLVL.

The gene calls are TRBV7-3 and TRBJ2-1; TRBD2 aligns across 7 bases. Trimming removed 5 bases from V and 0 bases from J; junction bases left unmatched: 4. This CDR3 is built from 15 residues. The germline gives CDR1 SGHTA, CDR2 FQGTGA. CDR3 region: CASSPAGSSYNEQFF. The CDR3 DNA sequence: TGTGCCAGCAGCCCAGCGGGGAGCTCCTACAATGAGCAGTTCTTC.

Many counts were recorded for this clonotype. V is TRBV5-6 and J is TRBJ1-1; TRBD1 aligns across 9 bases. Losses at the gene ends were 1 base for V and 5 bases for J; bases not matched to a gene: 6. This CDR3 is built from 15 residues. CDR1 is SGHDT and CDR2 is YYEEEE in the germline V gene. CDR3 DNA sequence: TGTGCCAGCAGCTTGACAGGGGGCGTTAGGACTGAAGCTTTCTTT. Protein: CASSLTGGVRTEAFF. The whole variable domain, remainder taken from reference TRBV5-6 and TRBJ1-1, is DAGVTQSPTHLIKTRGQQVTLRCSPKSGHDTVSWYQQALGQGPQFIFQYYEEEERQRGNFPDRFSGHQFPNYSSELNVNALLLGDSALYLCASSLTGGVRTEAFFGQGTRLTVV.

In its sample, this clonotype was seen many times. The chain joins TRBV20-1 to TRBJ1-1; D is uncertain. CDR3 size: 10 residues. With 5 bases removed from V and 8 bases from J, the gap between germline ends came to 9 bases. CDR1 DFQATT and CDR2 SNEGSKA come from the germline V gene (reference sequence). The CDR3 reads CSASKLEAFF. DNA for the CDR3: TGCAGTGCTTCTAAGTTAGAAGCTTTCTTT.